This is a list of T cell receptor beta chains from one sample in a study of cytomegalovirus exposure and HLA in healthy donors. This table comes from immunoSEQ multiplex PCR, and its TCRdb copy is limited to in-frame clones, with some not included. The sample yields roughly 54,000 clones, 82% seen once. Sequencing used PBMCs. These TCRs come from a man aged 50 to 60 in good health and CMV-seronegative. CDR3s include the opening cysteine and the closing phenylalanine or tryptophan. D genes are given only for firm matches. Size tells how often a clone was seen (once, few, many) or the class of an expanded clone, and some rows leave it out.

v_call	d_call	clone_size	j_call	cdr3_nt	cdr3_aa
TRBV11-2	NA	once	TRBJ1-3	TGTGCCAGCAGCACAGGGAACTCTGGAAACACCATATATTTT	CASSTGNSGNTIYF
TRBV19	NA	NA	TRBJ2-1	TGTGCCAGTAGTACGGCGGGCAATGAGCAGTTCTTC	CASSTAGNEQFF
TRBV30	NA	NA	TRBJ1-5	TGTGCCTGGAGCCCCCCAGGGAGGGAATCCCCCAATCAGCCCCAGCATTTT	CAWSPPGRESPNQPQHF
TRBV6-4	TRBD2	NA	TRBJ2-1	TGTGCCAGCAGTGACTCTAGCGGGGCGGGGAATGAGCAGTTCTTC	CASSDSSGAGNEQFF
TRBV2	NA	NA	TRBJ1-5	TGTGCCAGCAGTGGGTCCCAGGGAGGTGATAGCAATCAGCCCCAGCATTTT	CASSGSQGGDSNQPQHF
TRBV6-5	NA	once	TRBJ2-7	TGTGCCAGCAGCCTCCCCGGGGGCGAGCAGTACTTC	CASSLPGGEQYF
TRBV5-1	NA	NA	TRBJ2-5	TGCGCCAGCAGCCCTGGGCAGGAGACCCAGTACTTC	CASSPGQETQYF
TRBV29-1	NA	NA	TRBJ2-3	TGCAGCGTAACCCCCGGGACTGAGAGCACAGATACGCAGTATTTT	CSVTPGTESTDTQYF
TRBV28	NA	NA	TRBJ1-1	TGTGCCAGCAGTTTTACCGGGACAACCCTGGAAGCTTTCTTT	CASSFTGTTLEAFF
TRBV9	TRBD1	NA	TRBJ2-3	TGTGCCAGCAGCGGGCGGACAGGGGGAGGCGATACGCAGTATTTT	CASSGRTGGGDTQYF
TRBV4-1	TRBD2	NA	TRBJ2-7	TGCGCCAGCAGCCAAGATACTAGCGTTTCCTACGAGCAGTACTTC	CASSQDTSVSYEQYF
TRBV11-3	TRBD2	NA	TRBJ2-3	TGTGCCAGCAGCTTAGCTAGCGGGGTATCGGATACGCAGTATTTT	CASSLASGVSDTQYF
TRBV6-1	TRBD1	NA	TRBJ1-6	TGTGCCAGCCGAACCTCGGGACAGATGGATTCACCCCTCCACTTT	CASRTSGQMDSPLHF
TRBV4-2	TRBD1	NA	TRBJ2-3	TGTGCCAGCAGCCAAGCCGGGACAGGTACAGATACGCAGTATTTT	CASSQAGTGTDTQYF
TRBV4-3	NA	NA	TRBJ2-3	TGCGCCAGCAGCCAAGAGGGCCCCCGACCAGATACGCAGTATTTT	CASSQEGPRPDTQYF
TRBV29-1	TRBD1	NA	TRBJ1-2	TGCAGTTCAGGGGGAGCTAACTATGGCTACACCTTC	CSSGGANYGYTF
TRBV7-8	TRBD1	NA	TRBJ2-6	TGTGCCAGCAGCTTAGTAGTGAGACAGGGGGCGCCTGGGGCCAACGTCCTGACTTTC	CASSLVVRQGAPGANVLTF
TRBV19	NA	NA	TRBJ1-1	TGTGCCAGTAGTCAACCTACTGCGGTGAACACTGAAGCTTTCTTT	CASSQPTAVNTEAFF
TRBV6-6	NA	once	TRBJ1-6	TGTGCCAGCAGTTACTCGCACAGTTCACCCCTCCACTTT	CASSYSHSSPLHF
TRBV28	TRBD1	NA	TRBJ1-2	TGTGCCAGCAGCTGGACCGGGACAGGGGTTCGGTATGGCTACACCTTC	CASSWTGTGVRYGYTF
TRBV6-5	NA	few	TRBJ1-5	TGTGCCAGCAGTTACGGCGGGGTGGATCAGCCCCAGCATTTT	CASSYGGVDQPQHF
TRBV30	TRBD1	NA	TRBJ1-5	TGTGCCTGGAGTGTGGACCGGACAGGGGGCTTTCAGCCCCAGCATTTT	CAWSVDRTGGFQPQHF
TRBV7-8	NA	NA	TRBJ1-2	TGTGCCAGCAGCTTATCCACAGGAGTAAAGGGCTACACCTTC	CASSLSTGVKGYTF
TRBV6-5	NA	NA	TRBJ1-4	TGTGCCAGCAGCCCACTTCAGGCTAATGAAAAACTGTTTTTT	CASSPLQANEKLFF
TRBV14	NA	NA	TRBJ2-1	TGTGCCAGCAGCCTCGACACGGGGGCCTACAATGAGCAGTTCTTC	CASSLDTGAYNEQFF
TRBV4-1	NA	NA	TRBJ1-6	TGCGCCAGCAGCCAAGACGAGGGAATGGGTTCACCCCTCCACTTT	CASSQDEGMGSPLHF
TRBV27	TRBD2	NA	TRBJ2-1	TGTGCCAGCAGGGGACTAGCGGGGAGCTCCTACAATGAGCAGTTCTTC	CASRGLAGSSYNEQFF
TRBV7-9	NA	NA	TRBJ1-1	TGTGCCAGCAGCTTCTCACAGGGTAGCACTGAAGCTTTCTTT	CASSFSQGSTEAFF
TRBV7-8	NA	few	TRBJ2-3	TGTGCCAGCAGCTTAGAAGGGACTAGCACAGATACGCAGTATTTT	CASSLEGTSTDTQYF
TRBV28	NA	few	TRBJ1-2	TGTGCCAGCAGCGTACAGGGATGGGTCGGCTACACCTTC	CASSVQGWVGYTF
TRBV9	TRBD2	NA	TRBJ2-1	TGTGCCAGCAGCGTAGGGTCTAGCGGGGGGACTAATGAGCAGTTCTTC	CASSVGSSGGTNEQFF